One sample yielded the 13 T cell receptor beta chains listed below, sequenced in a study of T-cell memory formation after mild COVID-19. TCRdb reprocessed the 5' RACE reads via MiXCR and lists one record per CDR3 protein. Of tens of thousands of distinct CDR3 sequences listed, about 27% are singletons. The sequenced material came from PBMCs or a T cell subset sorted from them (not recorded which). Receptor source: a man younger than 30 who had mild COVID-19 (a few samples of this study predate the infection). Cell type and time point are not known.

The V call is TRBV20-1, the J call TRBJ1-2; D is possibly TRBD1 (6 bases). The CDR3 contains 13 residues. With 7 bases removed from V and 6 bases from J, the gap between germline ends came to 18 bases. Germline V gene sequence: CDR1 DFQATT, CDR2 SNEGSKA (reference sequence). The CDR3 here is CSVPGAEDNGYTF. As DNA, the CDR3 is TGCAGTGTACCAGGGGCAGAAGACAATGGCTACACCTTC.

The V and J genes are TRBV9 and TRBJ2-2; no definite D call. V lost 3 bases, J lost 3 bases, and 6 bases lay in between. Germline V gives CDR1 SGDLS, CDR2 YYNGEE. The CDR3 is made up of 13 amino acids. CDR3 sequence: CASSGRDTGELFF. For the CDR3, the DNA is TGTGCCAGCAGCGGTCGGGACACCGGGGAGCTGTTTTTT.

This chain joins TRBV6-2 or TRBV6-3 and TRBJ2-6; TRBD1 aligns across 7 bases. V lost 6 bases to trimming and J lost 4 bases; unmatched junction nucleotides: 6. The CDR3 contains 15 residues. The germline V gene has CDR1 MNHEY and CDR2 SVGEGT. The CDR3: CASSLRGSGANVLTF. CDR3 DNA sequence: TGTGCCAGCAGCCTCAGGGGGTCCGGGGCCAACGTCCTGACTTTC.

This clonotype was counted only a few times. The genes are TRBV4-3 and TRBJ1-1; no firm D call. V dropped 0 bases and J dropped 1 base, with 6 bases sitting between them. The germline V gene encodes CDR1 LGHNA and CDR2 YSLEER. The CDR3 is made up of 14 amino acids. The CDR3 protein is CASSQELGNTEAFF. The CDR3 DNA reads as TGCGCCAGCAGCCAAGAGTTGGGGAACACTGAAGCTTTCTTT.

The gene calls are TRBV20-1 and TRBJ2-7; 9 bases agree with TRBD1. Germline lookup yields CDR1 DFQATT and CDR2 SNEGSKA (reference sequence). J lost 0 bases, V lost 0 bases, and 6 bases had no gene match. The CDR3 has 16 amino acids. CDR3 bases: TGCAGTGCTAGAGACCCAAGGACAGGGGCCTCCTACGAGCAGTACTTC. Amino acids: CSARDPRTGASYEQYF.

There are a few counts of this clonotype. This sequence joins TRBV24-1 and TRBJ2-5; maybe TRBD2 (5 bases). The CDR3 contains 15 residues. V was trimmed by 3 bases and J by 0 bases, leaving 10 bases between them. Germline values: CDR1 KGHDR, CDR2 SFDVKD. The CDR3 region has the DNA TGTGCCACCAGTGATCTAGCAGGCAACCAAGAGACCCAGTACTTC. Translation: CATSDLAGNQETQYF.

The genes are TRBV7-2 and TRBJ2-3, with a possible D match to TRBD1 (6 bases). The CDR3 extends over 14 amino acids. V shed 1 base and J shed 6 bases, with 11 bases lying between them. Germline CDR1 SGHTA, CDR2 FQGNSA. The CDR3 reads CASSLVGARDTQYF. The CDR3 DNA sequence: TGTGCCAGCAGCTTAGTGGGGGCGAGGGATACGCAGTATTTT. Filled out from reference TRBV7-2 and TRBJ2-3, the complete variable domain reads GAGVSQSPSNKVTEKGKDVELRCDPISGHTALYWYRQSLGQGLEFLIYFQGNSAPDKSGLPSDRFSAERTGGSVSTLTIQRTQQEDSAVYLCASSLVGARDTQYFGPGTRLTVL.

The CDR3 DNA sequence: TGTGCCAGCAGCTTGGGGCAGGTGGACGAGCAGTACTTC. Its translation: CASSLGQVDEQYF. This chain uses TRBV5-6 with TRBJ2-7; D is unresolved. With 0 bases removed from V and 5 bases from J, the gap between germline ends came to 9 bases. The CDR3 consists of 13 residues. The germline gives CDR1 SGHDT, CDR2 YYEEEE.

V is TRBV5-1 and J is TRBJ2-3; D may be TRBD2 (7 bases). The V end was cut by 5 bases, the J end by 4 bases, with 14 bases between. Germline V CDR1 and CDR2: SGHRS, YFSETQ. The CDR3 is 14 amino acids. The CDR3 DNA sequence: TGCGCCAGCAGGTCAGGGGAGGGAGCAGATACGCAGTATTTT. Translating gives CASRSGEGADTQYF.

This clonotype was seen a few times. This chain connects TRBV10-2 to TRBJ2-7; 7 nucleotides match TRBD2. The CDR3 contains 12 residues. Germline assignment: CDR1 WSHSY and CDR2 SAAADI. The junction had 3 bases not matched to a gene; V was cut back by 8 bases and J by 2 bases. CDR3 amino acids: CASGRGAYEQYF. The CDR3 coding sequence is TGCGCCAGCGGGAGGGGAGCCTACGAGCAGTACTTC.

CDR3 in amino acids: CASSQRDSYNEQFF. In DNA form, the CDR3 reads TGTGCCAGCAGCCAAAGGGACAGCTACAATGAGCAGTTCTTC. The genes are TRBV14 and TRBJ2-1; 7 bases map to TRBD1. Germline V lookup: CDR1 SGHDN, CDR2 FVKESK. After removal of 2 bases from V and 3 bases from J, the junction contained 1 base not matched to a gene. This CDR3 is 14 amino acids long.

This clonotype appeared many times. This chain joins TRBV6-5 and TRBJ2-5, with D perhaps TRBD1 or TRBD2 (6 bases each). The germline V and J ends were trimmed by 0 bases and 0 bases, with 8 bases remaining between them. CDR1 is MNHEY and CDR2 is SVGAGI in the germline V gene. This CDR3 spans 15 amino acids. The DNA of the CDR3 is TGTGCCAGCAGTTACTCGGGGGGCGACCAAGAGACCCAGTACTTC. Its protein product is CASSYSGGDQETQYF.

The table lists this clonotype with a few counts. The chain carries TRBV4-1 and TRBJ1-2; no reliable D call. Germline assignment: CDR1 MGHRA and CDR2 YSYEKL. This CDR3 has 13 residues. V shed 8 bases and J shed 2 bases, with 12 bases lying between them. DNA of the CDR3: TGCGCCAGCGGGTCCGGGATAAACTATGGCTACACCTTC. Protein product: CASGSGINYGYTF.